Sequencing of this T cell receptor (beta chain) was carried out in a study of OX40 agonist ivuxolimab in advanced cancers. Study conclusions and caveats: CD8+ T cells showed, on average, more clonal expansion than CD4+ cells.

This clone qualifies as medium-sized. Its cognate antigen is unknown. Repertoires were generated with immunoSEQ multiplex PCR, while TCRdb's copy carries only in-frame clones and drops some. This sample carries about 37,000 clones, 65% to 90% of them seen once, and the ten largest clones take around a fifth. The CDR3 consists of 16 residues. The germline gives CDR1 MRHNA, CDR2 SNTAGT. The V and J ends lost 0 bases and 0 bases respectively, with 9 bases between them. This receptor was obtained from an adult with an advanced solid tumor such as melanoma, head and neck, liver or kidney cancer. Material: CD4+ or CD8+ T cells sorted from blood, obtained in a trial of the OX40 agonist ivuxolimab. The chain joins TRBV6-4 to TRBJ2-1; a possible D gene is TRBD1 (5 bases). This chain's CDR3 is CASSDSSRASYNEQFF. DNA for the CDR3: TGTGCCAGCAGTGACTCTTCCAGGGCCTCCTACAATGAGCAGTTCTTC.